The 25 T cell receptor beta chains given below trace back to one sample, sequenced in a study of CD8+CD57+ T cells in acquired aplastic anemia. Genomic DNA, the template, was used for profiling of the TCR beta VDJ and CDR3. One entry per CDR3 protein, called by TCRdb with MiXCR from the reads. The sample lists approximately 380,000 distinct CDR3 sequences; under 80% were seen once. Sequencing input: sorted CD4+, CD8+, or CD8+CD57+ T cells (not recorded which) from PBMCs. The receptors derive from a human donor in good health, serving as a control.

In this sample, this clonotype turned up many times. The genes are TRBV12-5 and TRBJ1-3; D ambiguous. This CDR3 is built from 13 residues. The V gene's germline CDR1 is LGHNT and CDR2 FRNRAP. Trimming left V 0 bases short and J 4 bases short, with 4 bases between. CDR3 sequence: CASGLVVGNTIYF. The DNA of the CDR3 is TGTGCTAGTGGTTTGGTTGTCGGAAACACCATATATTTT.

This clonotype has ten or more counts. The V gene is TRBV2, the J gene TRBJ2-5; 7 positions agree with TRBD1. J lost 2 bases, V lost 6 bases, and 6 bases had no gene match. The CDR3 length is 14 residues. The germline gives CDR1 SNHLY, CDR2 FYNNEI. The CDR3 is CASRPGTAQETQYF. CDR3 nucleotides: TGTGCCAGCAGGCCCGGGACAGCTCAAGAGACCCAGTACTTC.

This chain uses TRBV7-6 with TRBJ2-6; D uncertain. The V end was cut by 5 bases, the J end by 1 base, with 12 bases between. Germline assignment: CDR1 SGHVS and CDR2 FNYEAQ. The CDR3 has 16 residues. The CDR3: CASSPAVVSGANVLTF. The CDR3 DNA follows: TGTGCCAGCAGCCCAGCAGTAGTATCTGGGGCCAACGTCCTGACTTTC.

Notes on this clonotype: The germline gene is not matched at one end of the junction; a read error may be the cause. V and J are TRBV20-1 and TRBJ1-1; D possibly corresponds to TRBD1 (5 bases). The CDR3 sequence is 15 residues long. The germline V gene has CDR1 DFQATT and CDR2 SNEGSKA (reference sequence). The CDR3 sequence: CSARVAGAYATEALF. In DNA, the CDR3 is TGCAGTGCTAGAGTCGCCGGGGCCTATGCCACTGAAGCTCTCTTT.

This sequence joins TRBV20-1 and TRBJ2-3; 10 nucleotides line up with TRBD2. Trimming took 2 bases from V and 12 from J; bases not matched to a gene: 2. Germline CDR1 reads DFQATT; CDR2 reads SNEGSKA (reference sequence). CDR3 size: 11 residues. Here the CDR3 reads CSARLAGDQYF. Here the CDR3 DNA reads TGCAGTGCTAGACTAGCGGGGGACCAGTATTTT.

This clonotype was counted ten times or more. The V and J genes are TRBV10-2 and TRBJ1-5; 9 bases align to TRBD1. The CDR3 consists of 14 residues. In germline, CDR1 is WSHSY, CDR2 SAAADI. Trimming took 6 bases from V and 7 from J; bases not matched to a gene: 7. CDR3 region: CASRGQGSLQPQHF. The CDR3 nucleotides are TGCGCCAGCAGGGGACAGGGTTCGCTCCAGCCCCAGCATTTT.

The V gene is TRBV24-1, the J gene TRBJ2-7, with 9 bases fitting TRBD1. The CDR3 runs to 13 residues. CDR1 and CDR2 (germline): KGHDR, SFDVKD. J lost 7 bases, V lost 9 bases, and 9 bases had no gene match. The CDR3: CATGQGIDNEQYV. The CDR3 DNA reads as TGTGCCACCGGACAGGGGATCGACAATGAGCAGTACGTC.

The chain joins TRBV7-7 to TRBJ1-1, with D unresolved. V lost 3 bases, J lost 14 bases, and 25 bases lay in between. This CDR3 comprises 15 residues. The germline V gene has CDR1 SSHAT and CDR2 FNYEAQ (reference sequence). The CDR3 DNA is TGTGCCAGCAGCTTGTCCACTAACTACGAGCAGTACTTCTTCTTT. Protein sequence: CASSLSTNYEQYFFF.

Note on this clonotype: Sequence at one end of the junction differs from germline and may be a read error. CDR3 sequence (DNA): TGCGCCAGCAGTGAACAGGGTCCTAATACACCCCTCCACTTT. This gives the protein CASSEQGPNTPLHF. The chain employs TRBV5-1 and TRBJ1-6; possibly TRBD1 for D (6 bases). The CDR3 is made up of 14 amino acids. Germline lookup yields CDR1 SGHRS and CDR2 YFSETQ.

As regards this clonotype: The junction differs from germline at one of its ends, possibly a read error. The genes are TRBV19 and TRBJ2-1, with a tentative D call TRBD2 (5 bases). This CDR3 has 15 amino acids. Germline values: CDR1 LNHDA, CDR2 SQIVND (reference sequence). This chain's CDR3 is CASSITGSSHNEQFF. CDR3 sequence (DNA): TGTGCCAGTAGTATAACGGGGAGCTCCCACAATGAGCAGTTCTTC.

This clonotype was counted at least ten times. The chain uses TRBV7-7 and TRBJ2-4; 8 bases fit TRBD2. The CDR3 sequence is 16 residues long. After removal of 4 bases from V and 7 bases from J, the junction contained 12 bases not matched to a gene. Germline V gene lookup returns CDR1 SSHAT and CDR2 FNYEAQ (reference sequence). The CDR3 nucleotides are TGTGCCAGCAGCTCAAGACCTAGCGGGCTTAAGAACATTCAGTACTTC. It codes for CASSSRPSGLKNIQYF.

The genes are TRBV29-1 and TRBJ2-3; TRBD2 matches 10 bases. CDR1 is SQVTM, CDR2 ANQGSEA, per germline. This CDR3 is 15 amino acids long. In DNA form, the CDR3 reads TGCGCCAGCACAGAACTAGCGGGGTCAATAGATACGCAGTATTTT. Protein sequence: CASTELAGSIDTQYF.

The chain employs TRBV20-1 and TRBJ1-4, with D uncertain. This CDR3 is 13 amino acids long. CDR1 is DFQATT, CDR2 SNEGSKA, per germline (reference sequence). The V and J ends lost 3 bases and 12 bases respectively, with 17 bases between them. The CDR3 region has the DNA TGCAGTGCTAGGGTCAGTACCTACGAACAACTGTTTTTT. Translating gives CSARVSTYEQLFF.

This clonotype was seen more than once but under ten times. V is TRBV2 and J is TRBJ1-6; 11 bases map to TRBD1. Germline trimming cut 8 bases from V and 10 bases from J; bases unmatched to any gene: 7. CDR3 length: 14 residues. Germline loops: CDR1 SNHLY, CDR2 FYNNEI. DNA of the CDR3: TGTGCCAGCGCGGACAGGGGGCTTCGGTCACCCCTCCACTTT. This translates into CASADRGLRSPLHF.

This clonotype was counted a single time. The germline gene is not matched at one end of the junction; a read error may be the cause. The rearrangement joins TRBV12-3 or TRBV12-4 to TRBJ1-6; 9 bases line up with TRBD1. The CDR3 loop spans 15 amino acids. The CDR3 protein is CASSFAGTGSSPLHF. The CDR3 DNA reads as TGCGCCAGCAGTTTCGCCGGGACAGGGAGTTCACCCCTCCACTTT.

The V gene is TRBV20-1, the J gene TRBJ1-2, with 8 positions matching TRBD1. There are 12 residues in the CDR3. V lost 6 bases and J lost 3; bases outside the gene matches: 3. From germline, CDR1 is DFQATT and CDR2 SNEGSKA (reference sequence). DNA for the CDR3: TGCAGTGCGGCACAGGGGGACTATGGCTACACCTTC. This codes for CSAAQGDYGYTF.

The table lists this clonotype with many counts. The V gene is TRBV6-4, the J gene TRBJ2-2; TRBD1 might be the D (6 bases). Germline V lookup: CDR1 MRHNA, CDR2 SNTAGT. The V end was cut by 8 bases, the J end by 1 base, with 11 bases between. The CDR3 contains 14 residues. CDR3 coding DNA: TGTGCCAGCGCGCGAGGGGGGAACACCGGGGAGCTGTTTTTT. This translates into CASARGGNTGELFF.

This clonotype was seen a few times. A much larger clone differs from this one at a single base, so this may be a read error. This chain connects TRBV29-1 to TRBJ2-1; no clear D gene. This CDR3 contains 12 residues. Germline lookup yields CDR1 SQVTM and CDR2 ANQGSEA. The V and J ends lost 1 base and 12 bases respectively, with 13 bases between them. CDR3: CSVEAVVSVQFF. CDR3 nucleotides: TGCAGCGTTGAAGCTGTGGTTAGTGTGCAGTTCTTC.

The rearrangement links TRBV2 to TRBJ1-2; a weak D match, TRBD1 (5 bases). Trimming pared 6 bases from V and 4 bases from J, leaving 12 bases between. The CDR3 sequence is 13 residues long. The germline gives CDR1 SNHLY, CDR2 FYNNEI. The CDR3 nucleotides read TGTGCCAGCAGCCTGACAGCCTCCTATGGCTACACCTTC. Translation: CASSLTASYGYTF.

Many counts were recorded for this clonotype. The chain joins TRBV30 to TRBJ1-6, with TRBD1 identical over 8 bases. The CDR3 contains 14 residues. J gave up 5 bases and V 4 bases, and 4 bases lay outside the gene matches. Germline CDR1 and CDR2: GTSNPN and SVGIG (reference sequence). This chain's CDR3 is CAWKTGEDNSPLHF. As DNA, the CDR3 is TGTGCCTGGAAGACAGGGGAGGATAATTCACCCCTCCACTTT.

Note on this clonotype: Given a much more abundant clone one base away, this may be a read error. The V gene is TRBV6-1, the J gene TRBJ1-4; no clear D. V shed 8 bases and J shed 5 bases, with 18 bases lying between them. The CDR3 consists of 15 residues. Germline-derived CDR1 and CDR2 are MNHNS and SASEGT. CDR3: CASGPLGQENEKLFF. DNA for the CDR3: TGTGCCAGCGGTCCCCTAGGGCAGGAGAATGAAAAACTGTTTTTT.

Ten or more counts support this clonotype. V usage is TRBV3-1 and J usage is TRBJ1-6; the D is unclear. Trimming pared 3 bases from V and 8 bases from J, leaving 14 bases between. Per the germline V gene, CDR1 is LGHDT and CDR2 is YNNKEL (reference sequence). The length of the CDR3 is 15 residues. In nucleotides, the CDR3 is TGTGCCAGCAGCCATAGCGACCTGGTGTATTCACCCCTCCACTTT. This codes for CASSHSDLVYSPLHF.

Comment on this clonotype: Without the conserved terminal phenylalanine or tryptophan, this CDR3 likely stems from a read error. The DNA is left out, because the CDR3 cannot be placed on it with certainty; the CDR3 is given as TCRdb lists it. The chain couples TRBV7-9 to TRBJ1-2; TRBD1, the table's D call, was not compared with the DNA. Counting both end residues, the CDR3 totals 12 amino acids. The V gene's germline CDR1 is SEHNR and CDR2 FQNEAQ (reference sequence). The CDR3 spells CASSGQGYGWTY.

This clonotype appeared a few times. This rearrangement joins TRBV28 to TRBJ1-1, with unresolved D. The CDR3 spans 12 residues. V was pared by 1 base and J by 11 bases, with 11 bases between. The germline CDR1 and CDR2 sequences are MDHEN and SYDVKM. The CDR3 coding sequence is TGTGCCAGCAGTTTATCCCTGGACGGGGCTTTCTTT. The encoded protein is CASSLSLDGAFF.

With regard to this clonotype: Here the CDR3 omits its conserved ending phenylalanine or tryptophan, so a read error is the likely source. The chain has TRBV7-3 and TRBJ1-2, with 9 bases that match TRBD1. This CDR3 contains 13 residues. CDR1 is SGHTA, CDR2 FQGTGA, per germline. CDR3 nucleotide sequence: TGTGCCAGCTCCATCGGGACAGGGTATGACTACACCACC. It yields the protein CASSIGTGYDYTT.